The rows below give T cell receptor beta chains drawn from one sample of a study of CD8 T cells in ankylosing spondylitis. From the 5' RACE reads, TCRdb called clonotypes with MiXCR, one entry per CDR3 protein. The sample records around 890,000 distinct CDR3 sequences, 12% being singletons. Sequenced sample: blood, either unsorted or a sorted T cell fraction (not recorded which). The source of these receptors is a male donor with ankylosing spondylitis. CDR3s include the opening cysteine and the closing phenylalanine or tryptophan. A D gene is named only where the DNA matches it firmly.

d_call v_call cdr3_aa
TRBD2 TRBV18 CASSPTSGAYLDTQYF
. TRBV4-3 CASSQEGDTEAFF
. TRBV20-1 CSASTGGVVDEQYF
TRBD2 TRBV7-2 CASSRRGTSGPYNEQFF
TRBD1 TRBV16 CASGPGQGKDTQYF
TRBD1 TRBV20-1 CSARTGLFGYTF
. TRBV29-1 CSVGHLNTEAFF
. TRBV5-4 CASETKDTQYF
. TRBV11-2 CASSFLTGGYGYTF
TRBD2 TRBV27 CASSLYSSGDETQYF
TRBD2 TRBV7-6 CASSLVATSGNTGELFF
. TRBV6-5 CASSFSLGHGYTF
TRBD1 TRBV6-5 CASSFDREMKLFF
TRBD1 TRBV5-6 CASSFDRGQVHNEQFF
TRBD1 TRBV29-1 CSVEGQGIRPQHF
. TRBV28 CASSPPHRNTEAFF
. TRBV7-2 CASSSSSGNTIYF
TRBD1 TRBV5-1 CASSGDPGQVYEQYF
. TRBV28 CASSVGPGTLRNQPQHF
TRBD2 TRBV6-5 CASSYGDSGFYDEQYF
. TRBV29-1 CSVGGAGPSSYEQYF
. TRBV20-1 CSAAPLQAASTDTQYF
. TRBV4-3 CASSRLGTDTDGQYF
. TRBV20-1 CSASWTPSTDTQYF
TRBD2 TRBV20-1 CSAQGLAGASTDTQYF
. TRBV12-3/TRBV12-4 CASSPYRRTKLEQYF
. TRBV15 CATSLPNQPQHF
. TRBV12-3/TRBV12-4 CASSLGYQPQHF
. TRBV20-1 CSARGSREAFF
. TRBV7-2 CASSLGVTGYQPQHF
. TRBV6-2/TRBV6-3 CASSYPQPQHF
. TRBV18 CASSRNRANTGELFF
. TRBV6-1 CASRHGGGYGYTF
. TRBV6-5 CASSYSFGLQPQHF
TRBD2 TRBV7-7 CASGRDYNTVELFF
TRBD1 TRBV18 CASSPGQGVGQPQHF
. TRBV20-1 CSARTSRISYEQYF
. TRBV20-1 CSAIPVGVRSYEQYF
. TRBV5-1 CASSLVEVGDTEAFF
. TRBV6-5 CASSYNPENTGELFF
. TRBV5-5 CASSVRVREMSYGYTF
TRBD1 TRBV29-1 CSVKGQGAIVEQYF
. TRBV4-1 CASSQDWAGNYGYTF
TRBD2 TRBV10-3 CAISEPTSGSVYNEQFF
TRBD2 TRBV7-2 CASSLVGLAGGNEQFF
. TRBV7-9 CASSTRGRAGETQYF
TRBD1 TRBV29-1 CREQGPNLYEQYF
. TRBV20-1 CSASALQETQYF
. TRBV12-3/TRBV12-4 CASNLQGLNTEAFF
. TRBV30 CAWKTDQYEQYF
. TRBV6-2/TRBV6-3 CASSRRNLWNEQFF
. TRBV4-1 CASSRLDKANYGYTF
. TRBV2 CASSDSGIDTQYF
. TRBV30 CAWIDPWDTEAFF
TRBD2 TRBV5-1 CASSLPRAGGPRSYNEQFF
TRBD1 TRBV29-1 CSVAGTGGFRDEQYF
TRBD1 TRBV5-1 CASRRQGAGTDTQYF
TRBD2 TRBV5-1 CASSGLAGGDNEQFF
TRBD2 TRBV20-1 CSGSREGGETQYF
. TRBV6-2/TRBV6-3 CASSYSRRELAKNIQYF